The 19 T cell receptor beta chains below come from one sample, sequenced in a study of cytomegalovirus exposure and HLA in healthy donors. Clones were sequenced by immunoSEQ multiplex PCR, and TCRdb holds only the in-frame ones, with some missing. The data show over 110,000 clones, around 86% seen once. The sample was PBMCs. The source of these receptors is a man aged 18 to 29 in good health and CMV-seropositive.

The chain uses TRBV13 and TRBJ2-7; 8 bases map to TRBD1. CDR1 and CDR2 (germline): PRHDT, FYEKMQ (reference sequence). J was trimmed by 5 bases and V by 5 bases; bases with no gene match: 17. The CDR3 totals 17 residues. CDR3 region: CASSPRGKTGVFDEQYF. DNA for the CDR3: TGTGCCAGCAGCCCCCGCGGAAAGACAGGGGTTTTCGACGAGCAGTACTTC.

J is TRBJ2-7 and V is TRBV5-6; TRBD2 aligns across 11 bases. CDR3 length: 16 residues. With V trimmed by 0 bases and J by 4 bases, 6 bases remained unmatched. Germline CDR1 is SGHDT and CDR2 is YYEEEE. The CDR3 nucleotides are TGTGCCAGCAGCTTGGTTAGCGGGAGGGCCCAGTACGAGCAGTACTTC. Protein: CASSLVSGRAQYEQYF.

The rearrangement links TRBV4-1 to TRBJ2-2; 7 bases agree with TRBD2. This CDR3 comprises 17 residues. From germline, CDR1 is MGHRA and CDR2 YSYEKL. V was clipped by 6 bases and J by 3 bases; unmatched bases: 13. In DNA, the CDR3 is TGCGCCAGCAGACCCATAGCGGGCCCCGGAGACACCGGGGAGCTGTTTTTT. Protein sequence: CASRPIAGPGDTGELFF.

This clone was counted once. This rearrangement joins TRBV4-2 to TRBJ2-1, with 14 bases lining up with TRBD2. Germline V gene lookup returns CDR1 LGHNA and CDR2 YNFKEQ. The CDR3 extends over 17 amino acids. V gave up 4 bases and J gave up 5 bases; unmatched junction bases: 7. CDR3 DNA: TGTGCCAGCAGCCCGACTAGCGGGGGGGCTGGGGACAATGAGCAGTTCTTC. This codes for CASSPTSGGAGDNEQFF.

Worth noting for this clone: At one of its ends the junction is not consistent with the germline gene, which may arise from a read error. The J gene is TRBJ2-2, the V gene TRBV7-7; a possible D gene is TRBD2 (5 bases). This CDR3 region has 14 residues. Germline V gene sequence: CDR1 SSHAT, CDR2 FNYEAQ (reference sequence). CDR3 nucleotides: TGTGCTAGCACTGCGAGGGCGAACACCGGGGAGCTGTTTTTT. Translating it yields CASTARANTGELFF.

This clone has just a few counts. V gene TRBV2 combines with J gene TRBJ1-2; 7 bases match TRBD1. Germline CDR1 and CDR2: SNHLY and FYNNEI. The CDR3 consists of 15 residues. With V trimmed by 4 bases and J by 4 bases, 9 bases remained unmatched. This chain's CDR3 is CASSGRTGQIYGYTF. CDR3 coding DNA: TGTGCCAGCAGTGGGCGGACGGGACAGATCTATGGCTACACCTTC.

In its sample, this clone was seen once. The chain couples TRBV5-1 to TRBJ1-4, with TRBD1 matching 7 bases. V lost 6 bases to trimming and J lost 2 bases; unmatched junction nucleotides: 7. Germline CDR1 and CDR2: SGHRS and YFSETQ. The length of the CDR3 is 15 residues. The DNA for the CDR3 is TGCGCCAGCAACCTCGGACAGGCGACTAATGAAAAACTGTTTTTT. Protein: CASNLGQATNEKLFF.

The chain recombines TRBV9 with TRBJ1-3; a possible D gene is TRBD1 (5 bases). Per the germline V gene, CDR1 is SGDLS and CDR2 is YYNGEE. V was clipped by 0 bases and J by 4 bases, with 8 bases between them. The CDR3 is 14 residues long. CDR3 protein: CASSVGGAGNTIYF. The DNA for the CDR3 is TGTGCCAGCAGCGTAGGCGGGGCAGGAAACACCATATATTTT.

This rearrangement joins TRBV25-1 to TRBJ1-1; the D gene is possibly TRBD1 (5 bases). The CDR3 spans 14 residues. Germline lookup yields CDR1 MGHDK and CDR2 SYGVNS. Trimming removed 6 bases at V and 1 base at J, with 12 bases between. CDR3 in DNA: TGTGCCAGCAGCCCCCCTGACAGGAACACTGAAGCTTTCTTT. Translation gives CASSPPDRNTEAFF.

The rearrangement joins TRBV18 to TRBJ1-5; D not resolved. This CDR3 comprises 13 residues. The germline gives CDR1 KGHSH, CDR2 LQKENI. V gave up 1 base and J gave up 5 bases, with 6 bases separating them. The chain's CDR3 is CASSPQGDQPQHF. The DNA of the CDR3 is TGTGCCAGCTCACCACAGGGAGATCAGCCCCAGCATTTT.

The chain couples TRBV5-6 to TRBJ2-4, with 7 bases identical to TRBD2. The CDR3 totals 15 residues. Germline CDR1 is SGHDT and CDR2 is YYEEEE. The J segment lost 7 bases and the V segment lost 0 bases, leaving 7 bases of the junction unmatched. For the CDR3, the DNA is TGTGCCAGCAGCTTGGGTGAACTAGCGCTGAACATTCAGTACTTC. This sequence encodes CASSLGELALNIQYF.

This clone has only a few counts. This same CDR3 is encoded by further DNA sequences in the sample. The chain recombines TRBV6-5 with TRBJ2-2; D uncertain. This CDR3 has 13 residues. Germline-derived CDR1 and CDR2 are MNHEY and SVGAGI. Trimming removed 0 bases from V and 5 bases from J, with 4 bases in between. In nucleotides, the CDR3 is TGTGCCAGCAGTTACTCTCCGACCGGGGAGCTGTTTTTT. Translation gives CASSYSPTGELFF.

V and J are TRBV19 and TRBJ2-7; D perhaps matches TRBD1 (5 bases). Germline CDR1 LNHDA, CDR2 SQIVND (reference sequence). V dropped 5 bases and J dropped 1 base, with 12 bases sitting between them. This CDR3 spans 14 amino acids. CDR3 loop: CASSPTAYSYEQYF. In DNA, the CDR3 is TGTGCCAGTAGTCCGACAGCCTATTCCTACGAGCAGTACTTC.

CDR3 DNA: TGCGCCAGCAGCTTGGTTGGCAGGGGGCGTACTGCTGAAGCTTTCTTT. Translating gives CASSLVGRGRTAEAFF. The chain carries TRBV5-1 and TRBJ1-1; 8 bases are a match to TRBD1. V was pared by 0 bases and J by 6 bases, with 10 bases of the junction left unmatched. The CDR3 is 16 amino acids. The V gene's germline CDR1 is SGHRS and CDR2 YFSETQ.

The chain joins TRBV6-5 to TRBJ2-2, with 9 bases fitting TRBD2. CDR1 and CDR2 from the germline V gene are MNHEY and SVGAGI. The CDR3 totals 15 residues. Unmatched junction bases numbered 9, after V lost 6 bases and J lost 7 bases. The CDR3: CASSPSGEGVGELFF. The CDR3 region has the DNA TGTGCCAGCAGCCCTAGCGGGGAGGGGGTCGGGGAGCTGTTTTTT.

The V and J genes are TRBV6-6 and TRBJ1-2; TRBD1 aligns across 7 bases. Germline V lookup: CDR1 MNHNY, CDR2 SVGAGI (reference sequence). V trimming: 6 bases; J trimming: 5 bases; junction bases outside the gene matches: 9. CDR3 length: 14 residues. Written as DNA, the CDR3 is TGTGCCAGCAGGATTCAGGGGGTGGTTTATGGCTACACCTTC. As protein: CASRIQGVVYGYTF.

The gene calls are TRBV5-1 and TRBJ1-4; 10 bases line up with TRBD1. The CDR3 is 15 residues long. V gave up 8 bases and J gave up 2 bases; unmatched junction bases: 6. From germline, CDR1 is SGHRS and CDR2 YFSETQ. The CDR3 region has the DNA TGCGCCAGTTCGGGACAGGGGCTTACTAATGAAAAACTGTTTTTT. It specifies CASSGQGLTNEKLFF.

The V and J genes are TRBV7-8 and TRBJ2-7; D ambiguous. V gave up 1 base and J gave up 3 bases, with 10 bases separating them. This CDR3 has 14 amino acids. Looked up from germline, CDR1 is SGHVS and CDR2 is FQNEAQ. The CDR3 nucleotides are TGTGCCAGCAGCTTAGGTGACAAGATCTACGAGCAGTACTTC. It yields the protein CASSLGDKIYEQYF.

The genes are TRBV7-9 and TRBJ2-1; 13 nucleotides match TRBD2. The germline CDR1 and CDR2 sequences are SEHNR and FQNEAQ (reference sequence). The junction had 8 bases not matched to a gene; V was cut back by 5 bases and J by 10 bases. The CDR3 spans 15 residues. As DNA, the CDR3 is TGTGCCAGCAGCCACGGACTAGCGGGGGTCCGGGAGCAGTTCTTC. Its translation is CASSHGLAGVREQFF.